A single sample is the source of the 11 T cell receptor beta chains below, sequenced in a study of T cell responses to AZD1222 COVID-19 vaccine. TCRdb keeps only in-frame clones here, not all; method: immunoSEQ multiplex PCR. The profile shows 120,000 or so clones, about 94% of them singletons. Sequenced here: peripheral blood, sampled 28 days after the second AZD1222 dose. Receptor source: an adult who received the AZD1222 COVID-19 vaccine.

This clone was observed a handful of times. This chain's CDR3 is CATREGVVGYGYTF. The CDR3 coding sequence is TGTGCCACCAGGGAAGGGGTCGTAGGATATGGCTACACCTTC. The rearrangement joins TRBV6-1 to TRBJ1-2; D may be TRBD1 (5 bases). Germline values: CDR1 MNHNS, CDR2 SASEGT. The V and J ends lost 10 bases and 5 bases respectively, with 20 bases between them. The CDR3 totals 14 residues.

This sequence joins TRBV19 and TRBJ1-6; D possibly corresponds to TRBD1 (5 bases). V gave up 3 bases and J gave up 8 bases, with 14 bases separating them. The CDR3 consists of 15 residues. Germline loops: CDR1 LNHDA, CDR2 SQIVND (reference sequence). The CDR3 spells CASSMAGGGDSPLHF. The CDR3, as DNA: TGTGCCAGTAGTATGGCCGGCGGGGGGGATTCACCCCTCCACTTT.

The V call is TRBV27, the J call TRBJ2-5, with 9 positions matching TRBD2. V lost 5 bases to trimming and J lost 5 bases; unmatched junction nucleotides: 9. Per the germline V gene, CDR1 is MNHEY and CDR2 is SMNVEV (reference sequence). The CDR3 is made up of 15 amino acids. The CDR3 loop is CASSLLAGRGETQYF. As DNA, the CDR3 is TGTGCCAGCAGTCTACTAGCGGGTAGAGGGGAGACCCAGTACTTC.

The chain is built from TRBV5-1 and TRBJ2-1; no definite D call. Germline V gene data show CDR1 as SGHRS and CDR2 as YFSETQ. V lost 2 bases to trimming and J lost 10 bases, with 13 bases between them. This CDR3 spans 13 amino acids. Here the CDR3 reads CASSFSGSWEQFF. DNA for the CDR3: TGCGCCAGCAGCTTTTCAGGTTCGTGGGAGCAGTTCTTC.

CDR3 bases: TGTGCCTTATGGGGGGGGCCGATTGGGGAAGCTTTCTTT. Residues: CALWGGPIGEAFF. The chain uses TRBV6-5 and TRBJ1-1; tentatively, D is TRBD1 (6 bases). Looked up from germline, CDR1 is MNHEY and CDR2 is SVGAGI. This CDR3 comprises 13 residues. Between the trimmed V and J ends, which lost 11 bases and 8 bases, there was a span of 21 bases.

The chain recombines TRBV12-3 or TRBV12-4 with TRBJ1-2; no reliable D call. The CDR3 is 11 amino acids. The germline V and J ends were trimmed by 4 bases and 8 bases, with 8 bases remaining between them. In nucleotides, the CDR3 is TGTGCCAGCAGTTCGACAATAGGCTACACCTTC. Its translation is CASSSTIGYTF.

The rearrangement uses TRBV7-8 and TRBJ1-2; no clear D. V shed 1 base and J shed 2 bases, with 14 bases lying between them. The CDR3 loop spans 16 amino acids. Germline V gene sequence: CDR1 SGHVS, CDR2 FQNEAQ. The CDR3 DNA reads TGTGCCAGCAGCTTAGACAGAAGTCTGGGAAACTATGGCTACACCTTC. As protein: CASSLDRSLGNYGYTF.

The V gene is TRBV3-1 (or the pseudogene TRBV3-2), the J gene TRBJ1-2; TRBD1 aligns across 9 bases. Trimming took 4 bases from V and 10 from J; bases not matched to a gene: 13. Looked up from germline, CDR1 is LGHDT and CDR2 is YNNKEL (reference sequence). The CDR3 extends over 15 amino acids. CDR3 protein: CASSLLGGRDRAYTF. For the CDR3, the DNA is TGTGCCAGCAGCCTGCTCGGGGGTCGGGACAGGGCCTACACCTTC.

The J gene is TRBJ2-1, the V gene TRBV27; 10 bases align to TRBD2. The CDR3 runs to 16 residues. Trimming at V came to 4 bases and at J to 7 bases, leaving 10 bases not matched to a gene. CDR1 is MNHEY and CDR2 is SMNVEV in the germline V gene (reference sequence). The CDR3 reads CASSSLAGVFINEQFF. The CDR3 DNA is TGTGCCAGCAGTTCCCTAGCGGGAGTATTTATAAATGAGCAGTTCTTC.

The chain combines TRBV6-1 with TRBJ1-2; D is ambiguous. The CDR3 runs to 14 residues. Trimming took 2 bases from V and 2 from J, leaving 9 bases between them. Per germline, CDR1 MNHNS and CDR2 SASEGT. CDR3 region: CASSEHLLNYGYTF. CDR3 nucleotide sequence: TGTGCCAGCAGTGAACACTTATTAAACTATGGCTACACCTTC.

This chain joins TRBV9 and TRBJ2-6; D not resolved. The length of the CDR3 is 13 residues. CDR1 and CDR2 (germline): SGDLS, YYNGEE. V was cut by 3 bases and J by 2 bases, with 3 bases left in between. The CDR3 sequence is CASSDTGANVLTF. As DNA, the CDR3 is TGTGCCAGCAGCGACACTGGGGCCAACGTCCTGACTTTC.